This T cell receptor (beta chain) was retrieved from a study of blood T cell repertoires in COVID-19. Using immunoSEQ multiplex PCR, the repertoire was profiled, and TCRdb retains in-frame clones only, with some absent. The sample lists roughly 130,000 clones, roughly 77% occurring once. V lost 1 base, J lost 3 bases, and 22 bases lay in between. This CDR3 contains 20 residues. Germline V gene lookup returns CDR1 SGHDN and CDR2 FVKESK. Sequenced input: peripheral blood. The sequence came from a woman aged 70-85 years with COVID-19, enrolled during active disease. J is TRBJ1-6 and V is TRBV14, with D possibly matching TRBD1 (6 bases). The CDR3 spells CASSQGGPTDPFHYNSPLHF. The CDR3 DNA follows: TGTGCCAGCAGCCAAGGGGGGCCAACAGACCCCTTCCACTATAATTCACCCCTCCACTTT.